This T cell receptor beta chain was found in a study of blood T cell repertoires in COVID-19. Study in general: There were acute and convalescent COVID-19 samples, and they came from the United States, Italy and Spain. The analysed material was cDNA or gDNA that came from T cells, B-cell-depleted T cells, or PBMCs.

On this clone itself: It may be a read error: a sequence one base away is much more abundant.

Methods used by the authors: The assay estimated nucleated cells by amplifying reference gene primers. Data came from immunoSEQ multiplex PCR; TCRdb stores just in-frame clones and leaves some out. Clonal size and the V and J genes are those of that table, whereas D and trimming came from the DNA. The repertoire consists of a few hundred thousand clones, with over 75% occurring once and the leading ten covering 1%. The CDR3 contains 12 residues. Trimming removed 3 bases from V and 2 bases from J, with 5 bases in between. Material for sequencing was peripheral blood. The TCR sequence derives from a man aged 50 or older with active or convalescent COVID-19. This chain joins TRBV12-3 or TRBV12-4 and TRBJ2-7, with no clear D. The CDR3 DNA is TGTGCCAGCAGTTTCCAGACCTACGAGCAGTACTTC. Amino acid sequence: CASSFQTYEQYF.